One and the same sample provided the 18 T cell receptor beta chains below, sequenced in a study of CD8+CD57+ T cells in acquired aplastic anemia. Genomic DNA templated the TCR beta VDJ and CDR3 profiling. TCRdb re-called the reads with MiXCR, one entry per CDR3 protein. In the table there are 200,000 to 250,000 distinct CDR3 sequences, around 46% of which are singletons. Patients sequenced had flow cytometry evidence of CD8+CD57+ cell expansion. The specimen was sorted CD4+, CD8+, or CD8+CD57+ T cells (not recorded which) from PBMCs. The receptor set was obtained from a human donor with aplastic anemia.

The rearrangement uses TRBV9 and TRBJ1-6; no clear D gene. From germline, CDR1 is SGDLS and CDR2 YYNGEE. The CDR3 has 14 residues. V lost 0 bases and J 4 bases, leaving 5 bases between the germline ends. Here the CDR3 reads CASSVVDYNSPLHF. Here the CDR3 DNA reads TGTGCCAGCAGCGTAGTTGATTATAATTCACCCCTCCACTTT. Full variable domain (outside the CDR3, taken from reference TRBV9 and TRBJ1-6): DSGVTQTPKHLITATGQRVTLRCSPRSGDLSVYWYQQSLDQGLQFLIQYYNGEERAKGNILERFSAQQFPDLHSELNLSSLELGDSALYFCASSVVDYNSPLHFGNGTRLTVT.

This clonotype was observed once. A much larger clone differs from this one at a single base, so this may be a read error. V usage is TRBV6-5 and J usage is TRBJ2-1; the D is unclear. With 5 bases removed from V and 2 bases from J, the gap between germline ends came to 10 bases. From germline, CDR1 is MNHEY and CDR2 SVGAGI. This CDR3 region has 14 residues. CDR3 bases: TGTGCCAGCAGTATCAGCTACCCCTACAATGAGCAGTTCTTC. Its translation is CASSISYPYNEQFF.

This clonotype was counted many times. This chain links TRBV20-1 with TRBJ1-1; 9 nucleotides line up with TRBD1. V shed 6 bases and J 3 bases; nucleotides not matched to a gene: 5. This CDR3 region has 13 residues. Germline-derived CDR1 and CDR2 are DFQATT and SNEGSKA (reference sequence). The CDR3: CSAGQGRDTEAFF. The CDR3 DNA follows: TGCAGTGCGGGACAGGGAAGAGACACTGAAGCTTTCTTT.

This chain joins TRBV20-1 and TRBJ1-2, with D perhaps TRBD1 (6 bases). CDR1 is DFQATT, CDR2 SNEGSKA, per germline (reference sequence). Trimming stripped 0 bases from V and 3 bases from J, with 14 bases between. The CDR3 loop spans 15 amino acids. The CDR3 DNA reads TGCAGTGCTAGAGATAAGGCAGGGGAGGACTATGGCTACACCTTC. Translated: CSARDKAGEDYGYTF.

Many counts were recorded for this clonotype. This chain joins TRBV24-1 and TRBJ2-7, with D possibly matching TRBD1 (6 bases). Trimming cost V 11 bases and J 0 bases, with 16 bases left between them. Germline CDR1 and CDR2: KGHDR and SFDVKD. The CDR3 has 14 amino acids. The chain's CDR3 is CANQGQESSYEQYF. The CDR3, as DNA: TGTGCCAATCAGGGGCAGGAAAGCTCCTACGAGCAGTACTTC.

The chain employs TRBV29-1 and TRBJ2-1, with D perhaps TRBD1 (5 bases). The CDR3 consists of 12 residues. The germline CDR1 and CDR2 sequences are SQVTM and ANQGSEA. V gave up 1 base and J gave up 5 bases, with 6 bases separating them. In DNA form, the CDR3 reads TGCAGCGTTGAAGGACAGAACAATGAGCAGTTCTTC. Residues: CSVEGQNNEQFF.

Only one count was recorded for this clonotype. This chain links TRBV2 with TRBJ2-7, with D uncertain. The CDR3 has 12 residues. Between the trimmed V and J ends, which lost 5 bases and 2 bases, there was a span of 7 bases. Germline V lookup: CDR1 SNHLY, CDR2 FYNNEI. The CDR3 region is CASSKGPYEQYF. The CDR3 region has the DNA TGTGCCAGCAGTAAGGGCCCCTACGAGCAGTACTTC.

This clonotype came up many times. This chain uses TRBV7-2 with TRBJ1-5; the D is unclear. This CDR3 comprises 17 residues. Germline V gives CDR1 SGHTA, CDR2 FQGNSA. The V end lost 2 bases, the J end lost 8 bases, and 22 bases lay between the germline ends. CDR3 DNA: TGTGCCAGCAGCTTACAGAAAATCGGGCTCCCGGGGAAGCCCCAGCATTTT. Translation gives CASSLQKIGLPGKPQHF.

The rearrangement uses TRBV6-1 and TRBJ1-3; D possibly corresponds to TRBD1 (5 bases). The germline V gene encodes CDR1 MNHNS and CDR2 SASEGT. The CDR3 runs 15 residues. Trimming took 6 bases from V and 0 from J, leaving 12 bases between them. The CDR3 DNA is TGTGCCAGCAGGGCGACAGAAGACTCTGGAAACACCATATATTTT. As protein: CASRATEDSGNTIYF.

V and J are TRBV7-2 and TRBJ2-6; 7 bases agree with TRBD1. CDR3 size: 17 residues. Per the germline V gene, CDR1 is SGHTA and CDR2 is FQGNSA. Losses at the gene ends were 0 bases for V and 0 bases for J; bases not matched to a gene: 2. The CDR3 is CASSLAGTASGANVLTF. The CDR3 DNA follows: TGTGCCAGCAGCTTAGCCGGGACAGCCTCTGGGGCCAACGTCCTGACTTTC.

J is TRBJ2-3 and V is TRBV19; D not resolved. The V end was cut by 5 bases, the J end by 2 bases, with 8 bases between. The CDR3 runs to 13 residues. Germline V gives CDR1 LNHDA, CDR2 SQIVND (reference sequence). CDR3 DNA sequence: TGTGCCAGTAGTCCCCCTCTCACAGATACGCAGTATTTT. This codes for CASSPPLTDTQYF.

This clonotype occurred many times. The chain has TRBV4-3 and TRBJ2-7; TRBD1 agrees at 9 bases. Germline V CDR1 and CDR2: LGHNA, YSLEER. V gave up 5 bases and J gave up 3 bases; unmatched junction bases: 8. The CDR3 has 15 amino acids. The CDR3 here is CASSESPGQGYEQYF. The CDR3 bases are TGCGCCAGCAGCGAATCTCCGGGACAGGGCTACGAGCAGTACTTC.

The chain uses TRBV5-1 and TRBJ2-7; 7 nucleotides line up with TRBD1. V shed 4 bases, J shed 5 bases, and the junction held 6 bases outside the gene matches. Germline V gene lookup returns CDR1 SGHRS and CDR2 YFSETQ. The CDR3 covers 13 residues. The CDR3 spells CASSKQGWDEQYF. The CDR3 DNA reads TGCGCCAGCAGCAAACAGGGGTGGGACGAGCAGTACTTC.

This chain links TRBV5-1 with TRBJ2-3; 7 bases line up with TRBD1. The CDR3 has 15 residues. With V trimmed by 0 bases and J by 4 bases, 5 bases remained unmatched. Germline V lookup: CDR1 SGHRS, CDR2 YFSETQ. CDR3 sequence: CASSLEGAMADTQYF. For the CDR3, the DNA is TGCGCCAGCAGCTTGGAGGGGGCCATGGCAGATACGCAGTATTTT. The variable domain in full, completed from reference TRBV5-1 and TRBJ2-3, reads KAGVTQTPRYLIKTRGQQVTLSCSPISGHRSVSWYQQTPGQGLQFLFEYFSETQRNKGNFPGRFSGRQFSNSRSEMNVSTLELGDSALYLCASSLEGAMADTQYFGPGTRLTVL.

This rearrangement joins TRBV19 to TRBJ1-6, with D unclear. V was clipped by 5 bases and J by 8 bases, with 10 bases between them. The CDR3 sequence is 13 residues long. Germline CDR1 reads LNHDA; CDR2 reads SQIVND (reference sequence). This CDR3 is CASSFEGDSPLHF. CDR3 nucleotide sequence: TGTGCCAGTAGTTTCGAGGGAGATTCACCCCTCCACTTT.

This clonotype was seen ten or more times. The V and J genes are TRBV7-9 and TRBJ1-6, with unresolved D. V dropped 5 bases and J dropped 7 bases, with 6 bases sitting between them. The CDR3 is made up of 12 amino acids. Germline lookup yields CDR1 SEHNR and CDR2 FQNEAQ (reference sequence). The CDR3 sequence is CASSLVNSPLHF. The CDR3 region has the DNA TGTGCCAGCAGCCTAGTAAATTCACCCCTCCACTTT.

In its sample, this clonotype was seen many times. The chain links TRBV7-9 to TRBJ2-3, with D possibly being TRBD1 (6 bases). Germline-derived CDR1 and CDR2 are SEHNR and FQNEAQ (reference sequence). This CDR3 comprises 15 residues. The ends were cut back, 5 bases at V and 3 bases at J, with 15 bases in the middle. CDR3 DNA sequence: TGTGCCAGCAGCGGGAGTCACACAGGGACAGATACGCAGTATTTT. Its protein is CASSGSHTGTDTQYF.

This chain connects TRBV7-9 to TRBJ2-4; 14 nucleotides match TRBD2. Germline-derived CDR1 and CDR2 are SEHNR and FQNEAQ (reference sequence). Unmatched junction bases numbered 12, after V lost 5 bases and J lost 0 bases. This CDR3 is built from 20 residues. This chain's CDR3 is CASSPVVTSGRELAKNIQYF. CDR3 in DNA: TGTGCCAGCAGCCCAGTAGTGACTAGCGGGAGGGAACTAGCCAAAAACATTCAGTACTTC.